This TCR beta chain originates from a study of regulatory T cells in long-lasting Graves disease. General study findings and limits: Persistent disease preferred TRBV28, TRBJ1-2 and TRBJ2-5; new disease, TRBV20-1 and TRBJ2-1.

CDR3-region Arm-PCR and iRepertoire HTBI primers produced the TCR beta libraries. TCRdb re-called the multiplex PCR reads through MiXCR, storing one row per CDR3 protein. Of some 450,000 distinct CDR3 sequences detected, less than 20% appear once; the ten largest clones hold roughly 10%. Notes on this clonotype: Its antigen is as yet unknown.

As to time point: newly diagnosed GD, antithyroid drugs for less than 3 months. From RNA extracted from PBMCs, the TCR library was made. Germline V lookup: CDR1 MNHNS, CDR2 SASEGT. This CDR3 has 14 residues. Trimming stripped 6 bases from V and 5 bases from J, with 16 bases between. The data were also submitted as part of a second study, on T cells in Graves' hyperthyroidism and ophthalmopathy. That report notes: Patients aged 18 to 65 had newly diagnosed hyperthyroidism that had lasted under 2 months. During a first-round RT-PCR of the TCR CDR3, the HTBI primer set was used. Most expanded thyroid clonotypes above 0.001 recurred in blood.

J is TRBJ1-1 and V is TRBV6-1; D perhaps matches TRBD1 (5 bases). The source is a young woman with Graves disease. The source was peripheral blood mononuclear cells (PBMCs), collected at new diagnosis, from a patient treated with antithyroid drugs. CDR3 sequence reads: CASSRTTEITEAFF. The CDR3 DNA reads TGTGCCAGCAGCCGAACGACAGAGATTACTGAAGCTTTCTTT.